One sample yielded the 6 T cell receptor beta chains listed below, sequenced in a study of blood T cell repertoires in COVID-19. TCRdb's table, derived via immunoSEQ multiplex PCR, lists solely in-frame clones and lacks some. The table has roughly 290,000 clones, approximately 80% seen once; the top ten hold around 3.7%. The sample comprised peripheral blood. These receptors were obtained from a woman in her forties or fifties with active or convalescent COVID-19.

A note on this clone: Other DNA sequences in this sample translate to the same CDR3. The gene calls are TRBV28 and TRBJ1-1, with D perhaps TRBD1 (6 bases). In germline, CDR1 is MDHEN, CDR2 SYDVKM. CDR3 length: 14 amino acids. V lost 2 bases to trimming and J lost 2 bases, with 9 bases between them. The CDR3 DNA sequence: TGTGCCAGCAGTTTAGGACAGACTAACACTGAAGCTTTCTTT. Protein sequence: CASSLGQTNTEAFF.

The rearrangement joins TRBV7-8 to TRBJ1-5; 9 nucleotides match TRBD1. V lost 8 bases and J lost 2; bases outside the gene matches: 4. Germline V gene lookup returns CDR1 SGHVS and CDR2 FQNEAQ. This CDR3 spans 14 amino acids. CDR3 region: CASDTGGGNQPQHF. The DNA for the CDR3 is TGTGCCAGCGATACAGGGGGCGGCAATCAGCCCCAGCATTTT.

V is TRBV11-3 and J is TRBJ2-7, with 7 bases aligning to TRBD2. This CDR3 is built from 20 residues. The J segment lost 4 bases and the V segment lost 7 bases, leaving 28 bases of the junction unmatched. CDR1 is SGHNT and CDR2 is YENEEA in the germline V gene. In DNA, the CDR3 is TGTGCCAGCAATAACTGCTGGTGGGACTATCAAGGGCCCAAAAAATACGAGCAGTACTTC. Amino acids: CASNNCWWDYQGPKKYEQYF.

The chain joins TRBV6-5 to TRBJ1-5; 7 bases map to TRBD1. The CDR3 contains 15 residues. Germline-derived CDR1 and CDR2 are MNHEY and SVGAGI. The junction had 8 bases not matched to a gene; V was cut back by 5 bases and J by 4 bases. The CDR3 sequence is CASSPTRGRNQPQHF. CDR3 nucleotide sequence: TGTGCCAGCAGTCCGACTAGGGGGCGGAATCAGCCCCAGCATTTT.

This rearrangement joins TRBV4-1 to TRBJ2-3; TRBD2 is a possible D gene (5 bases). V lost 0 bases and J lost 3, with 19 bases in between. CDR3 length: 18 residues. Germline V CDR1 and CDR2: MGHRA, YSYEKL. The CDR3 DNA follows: TGCGCCAGCAGCCAAGATGGGTTTGCGGGTATTGTAACAGATACGCAGTATTTT. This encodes CASSQDGFAGIVTDTQYF.

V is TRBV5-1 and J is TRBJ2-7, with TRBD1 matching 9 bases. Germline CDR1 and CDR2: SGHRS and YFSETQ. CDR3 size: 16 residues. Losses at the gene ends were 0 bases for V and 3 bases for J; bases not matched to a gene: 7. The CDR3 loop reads CASSLVGTGNFYEQYF. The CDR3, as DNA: TGCGCCAGCAGCTTGGTAGGGACAGGGAATTTCTACGAGCAGTACTTC.